A single T cell receptor (beta chain) is shown here with its context. CDR1 GTSNPN and CDR2 SVGIG come from the germline V gene (reference sequence). V dropped 5 bases and J dropped 6; count of bases not matched to a gene: 15. This CDR3 spans 15 amino acids. Clones were read by immunoSEQ multiplex PCR, and TCRdb kept only the in-frame ones, dropping some. The data show about 69,000 clones, roughly 80% seen once. The data originate from a study of blood T cell repertoires in COVID-19. The chain recombines TRBV30 with TRBJ2-7; 8 bases match TRBD1. The material sequenced was peripheral blood. The clonotype originates from a man aged 50-60 years with COVID-19, enrolled during active disease. For the CDR3, the DNA is TGTGCCTGGGGAAAAAGGGGACAGGTAATAGGCGAGCAGTACTTC. Translating gives CAWGKRGQVIGEQYF.